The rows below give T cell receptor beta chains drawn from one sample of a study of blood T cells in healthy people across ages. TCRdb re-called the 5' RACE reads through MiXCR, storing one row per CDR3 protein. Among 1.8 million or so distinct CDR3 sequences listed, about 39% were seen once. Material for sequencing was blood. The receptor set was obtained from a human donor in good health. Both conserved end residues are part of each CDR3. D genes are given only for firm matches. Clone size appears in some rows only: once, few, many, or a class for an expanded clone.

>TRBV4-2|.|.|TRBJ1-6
TGTGCCAGCAGCTCTCAAGGTGGGGTTTGGGATTCACCCTTCCACTTT
CASSSQGGVWDSPFHF
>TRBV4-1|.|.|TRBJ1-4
TGCGCCAGCAGCCAAGAGTGGTCAGAAACTGAAAAACTGTTTTTT
CASSQEWSETEKLFF
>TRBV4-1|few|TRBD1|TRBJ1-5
TGCGCCAGCAGCCGAGTCCAGGGGGCCGGTCAGCCCCAGCATTTT
CASSRVQGAGQPQHF
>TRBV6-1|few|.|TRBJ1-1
TGTGCCAGCAGTGAAGGGGGGACATTCACTGAAGCTTTCTTT
CASSEGGTFTEAFF
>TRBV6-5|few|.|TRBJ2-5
TGTGCCACCGGGGTGCAAGAGACCCAGTACTTC
CATGVQETQYF
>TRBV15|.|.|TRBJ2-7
TGTGCCACCAGCCCCCAATCGTCCTACGAGCAGTACTTC
CATSPQSSYEQYF
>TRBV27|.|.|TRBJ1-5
TGTGCCAGCAGTTTGTCCTGGGGTTATAGCAATCAGCCCCAGCATTTT
CASSLSWGYSNQPQHF
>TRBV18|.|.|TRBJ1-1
TGTGCCAGCTCACCACCCTCCGGGGCGAACACTGAAGCTTTCTTT
CASSPPSGANTEAFF
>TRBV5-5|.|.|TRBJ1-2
TGTGCCAGCAGCTCTGAACACGAGCAGTCTAACTATGGCTACACCTTC
CASSSEHEQSNYGYTF
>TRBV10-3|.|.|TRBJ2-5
TGTGCCATCAGTGGATACAGCTACGGGCAGTACTTC
CAISGYSYGQYF
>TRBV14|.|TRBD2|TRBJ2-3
TGTGCCAGCAGCCAAGTGGGGACTAGTGAAGGTTCTGAGGATACGCAGTATTTT
CASSQVGTSEGSEDTQYF
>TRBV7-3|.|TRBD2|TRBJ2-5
TGTGCCAGCAGCTTAATTGGCGGGGGGGCGGGAGAGACCCAGTACTTC
CASSLIGGGAGETQYF
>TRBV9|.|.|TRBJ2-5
TGTGCCAGCAGCGTAGAACAGGGCCCCTTAATGGTGCAGTACTTC
CASSVEQGPLMVQYF
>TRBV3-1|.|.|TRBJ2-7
TGTGCCAGCAGCCAAGATCCCCCCGTCGGTCGGCAGTACTTC
CASSQDPPVGRQYF
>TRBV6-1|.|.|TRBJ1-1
TGTGCCAGCGCCCGAACCGAGAACACTGAAGCTTTCTTT
CASARTENTEAFF
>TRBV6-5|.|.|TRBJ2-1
TGTGCCAGCAGTCTGGCCCAAAGTTACAATGAGCAGTTCTTC
CASSLAQSYNEQFF
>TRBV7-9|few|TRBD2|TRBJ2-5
TGTGCCAGCAGCCGTAGGGAGGGGACCCAGTACTTC
CASSRREGTQYF
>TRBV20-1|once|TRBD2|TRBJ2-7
TGCAGTGCTAGAGAACTAGCGGCCTACGGGGAGCAGTACTTC
CSARELAAYGEQYF
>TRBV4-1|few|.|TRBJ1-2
TGCGCCAGCAGCCAAGATTATAGACAGGTGCTGGGCTATGGCTACACCTTC
CASSQDYRQVLGYGYTF
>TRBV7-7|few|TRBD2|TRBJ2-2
TGTGCCAGCAGCTCTCGGACTAGCGGGGTGAACACCGGGGAGCTGTTTTTT
CASSSRTSGVNTGELFF